Listed below are T cell receptor beta chains from one sample, sequenced in a study of cytomegalovirus exposure and HLA in healthy donors. Profiling relied on immunoSEQ multiplex PCR, and the TCRdb table lists in-frame clones only, not all of them. The sample has about 150,000 clones, 60% to 85% seen once. Input material: PBMCs. The source of these receptors is a man aged 50-60 years in good health and CMV-seropositive. Each CDR3 is given with its conserved first and last residue. The order of the fields is J gene, V gene, clone size, D gene, CDR3 DNA, CDR3 protein. The D gene is left open where the match is weak. A row's size may be missing; if present it is once, few, many or a size class.

TRBJ2-1,TRBV10-3,.,TRBD1,TGTGCCATCACCTCGACAGGGGGCATGTACAATGAGCAGTTCTTC,CAITSTGGMYNEQFF
TRBJ2-7,TRBV30,.,TRBD2,TGTGCCTGGAGGGGAGGGGGACTAGCGGCGTACCGAGGCGAGCAGTACTTC,CAWRGGGLAAYRGEQYF
TRBJ2-7,TRBV5-1,.,TRBD2,TGCGCCAGCAGCTCGAGAGCCGCTATAGCGGGAGGCTACGAGCAGTACTTC,CASSSRAAIAGGYEQYF
TRBJ2-1,TRBV5-1,.,TRBD2,TGCGCCAGCAGTCCCGGCCAAGCGGGACCGTACTCCTACAATGAGCAGTTCTTC,CASSPGQAGPYSYNEQFF
TRBJ2-7,TRBV10-3,few,.,TGTGCCATCAGTGAAGCTAACTCCTACGAGCAGTACTTC,CAISEANSYEQYF
TRBJ2-1,TRBV13,few,.,TGTGCCAGCAGCCGACAGGCACAGTCCTACAATGAGCAGTTCTTC,CASSRQAQSYNEQFF
TRBJ2-7,TRBV27,.,TRBD1,TGTGCCAGCAGGATTTTCCGGGACAGGGGATGGACCTACGAGCAGTACTTC,CASRIFRDRGWTYEQYF
TRBJ1-1,TRBV28,once,.,TGTGCCAGCAGAACGGTGAACACTGAAGCTTTCTTT,CASRTVNTEAFF
TRBJ1-1,TRBV18,.,TRBD1,TGTGCCAGCTCCCAGTTGGACAGGGACACTGAAGCTTTCTTT,CASSQLDRDTEAFF
TRBJ2-1,TRBV7-9,once,.,TGTTCCAGCAGCTACACTCTTCAGGACTACAATGAGCAGTTCTTC,CSSSYTLQDYNEQFF
TRBJ2-5,TRBV27,.,TRBD1,TGTGCCAGCAGTTTAAGGACAGGGGGCTTTTTCCAAGAGACCCAGTACTTC,CASSLRTGGFFQETQYF
TRBJ2-5,TRBV9,.,TRBD2,TGTGCCAGCAGCGCCGAGGGAGCGGGAGTGATCCAAGAGACCCAGTACTTC,CASSAEGAGVIQETQYF
TRBJ2-1,TRBV19,.,TRBD2,TGTGCCAGTAGTTCAAGCGGGAGGTGGAATGAGCAGTTCTTC,CASSSSGRWNEQFF
TRBJ2-7,TRBV4-2,.,TRBD1,TGTGCCAGCAGCCAAGATTTGGGATCCGGGACAGCCTCCTACGAGCAGTACTTC,CASSQDLGSGTASYEQYF
TRBJ2-1,TRBV2,.,.,TGTGCCAGCAGTGGGTCTAGAACCTACAATGAGCAGTTCTTC,CASSGSRTYNEQFF
TRBJ2-1,TRBV5-1,.,TRBD2,TGCGCCAGCAGCTTGGGGGAGCGGGGGGAAAGACGGAACAATGAGCAGTTCTTC,CASSLGERGERRNNEQFF
TRBJ2-2,TRBV30,.,TRBD2,TGTGCCTGGACCGCTGTGAAATTCTTAGCGGGACCCCCCGATACCGGGGAGCTGTTTTTT,CAWTAVKFLAGPPDTGELFF
TRBJ1-3,TRBV5-1,.,.,TGCGCCAGCAGCTTGGACATCTCTGGAAACACCATATATTTT,CASSLDISGNTIYF
TRBJ2-6,TRBV7-9,few,.,TGTGCCAGCAGCCAGACAGCCGGGGCCAACGTCCTGACTTTC,CASSQTAGANVLTF
TRBJ2-2,TRBV9,.,.,TGTGCCAGCAGCGTAGCATCGAACACCGGGGAGCTGTTTTTT,CASSVASNTGELFF
TRBJ2-5,TRBV28,once,TRBD2,TGTGCCAGCCGACTAGCGGAAGAGACCCAGTACTTC,CASRLAEETQYF
TRBJ1-3,TRBV5-6,.,TRBD1,TGTGCCAGCAGCACCCAGGGGGCGGCGTTCTCTGGAAACACCATATATTTT,CASSTQGAAFSGNTIYF
TRBJ1-2,TRBV29-1,.,TRBD1,TGCAGCGTTGCCCCGGGACAGGGGACCTATGGCTACACCTTC,CSVAPGQGTYGYTF
TRBJ2-5,TRBV27,.,.,TGTGCCAGCAGTTTAAGGGGCAGGGAGACCCAGTACTTC,CASSLRGRETQYF
TRBJ2-7,TRBV5-1,.,.,TGCGCCAGCACGGCAGGGATCTTCGAAGCGAAGCAGTACTTC,CASTAGIFEAKQYF